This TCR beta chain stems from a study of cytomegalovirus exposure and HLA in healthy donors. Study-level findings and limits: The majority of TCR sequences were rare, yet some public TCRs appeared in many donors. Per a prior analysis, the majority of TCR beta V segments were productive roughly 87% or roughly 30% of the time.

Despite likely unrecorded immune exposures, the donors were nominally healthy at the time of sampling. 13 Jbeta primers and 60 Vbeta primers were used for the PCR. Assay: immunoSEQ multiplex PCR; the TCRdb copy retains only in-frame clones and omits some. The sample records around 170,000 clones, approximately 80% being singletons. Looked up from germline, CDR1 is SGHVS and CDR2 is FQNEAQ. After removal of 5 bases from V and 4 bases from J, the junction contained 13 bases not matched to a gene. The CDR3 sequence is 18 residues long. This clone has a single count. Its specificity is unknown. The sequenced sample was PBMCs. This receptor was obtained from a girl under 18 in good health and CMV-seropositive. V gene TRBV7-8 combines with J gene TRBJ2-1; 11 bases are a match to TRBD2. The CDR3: CASSPPPSSGRNYNEQFF. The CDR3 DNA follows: TGTGCCAGCAGCCCTCCCCCCTCTAGCGGGAGGAATTACAATGAGCAGTTCTTC.